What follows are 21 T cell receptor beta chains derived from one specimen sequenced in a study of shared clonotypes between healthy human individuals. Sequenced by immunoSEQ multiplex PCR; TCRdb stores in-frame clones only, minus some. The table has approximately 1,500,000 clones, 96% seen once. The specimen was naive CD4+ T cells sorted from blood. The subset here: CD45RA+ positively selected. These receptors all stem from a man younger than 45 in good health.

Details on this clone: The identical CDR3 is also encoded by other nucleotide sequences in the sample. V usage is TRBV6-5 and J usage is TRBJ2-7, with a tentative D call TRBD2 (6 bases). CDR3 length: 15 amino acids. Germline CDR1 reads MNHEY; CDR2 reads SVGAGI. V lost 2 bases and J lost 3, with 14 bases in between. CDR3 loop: CASSYTPPGVYEQYF. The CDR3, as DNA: TGTGCCAGCAGTTACACCCCCCCGGGGGTCTACGAGCAGTACTTC.

In DNA, the CDR3 is TGTGCCAGCAGTTCCCCCGGGGAGACCCAGTACTTC. Amino acid sequence: CASSSPGETQYF. The chain links TRBV5-5 to TRBJ2-5; no firm D call. V dropped 5 bases and J dropped 5 bases, with 10 bases sitting between them. In germline, CDR1 is SGHKS, CDR2 YYEKEE (reference sequence). There are 12 residues in the CDR3. Full variable domain (outside the CDR3, taken from reference TRBV5-5 and TRBJ2-5): DAGVTQSPTHLIKTRGQQVTLRCSPISGHKSVSWYQQVLGQGPQFIFQYYEKEERGRGNFPDRFSARQFPNYSSELNVNALLLGDSALYLCASSSPGETQYFGPGTRLLVL.

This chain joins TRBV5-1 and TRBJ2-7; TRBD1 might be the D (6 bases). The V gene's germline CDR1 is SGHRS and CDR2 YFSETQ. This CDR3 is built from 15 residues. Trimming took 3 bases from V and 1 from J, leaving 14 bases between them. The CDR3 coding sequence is TGCGCCAGCAGCTCGCCGACAGGACCTTCCTACGAGCAGTACTTC. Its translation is CASSSPTGPSYEQYF.

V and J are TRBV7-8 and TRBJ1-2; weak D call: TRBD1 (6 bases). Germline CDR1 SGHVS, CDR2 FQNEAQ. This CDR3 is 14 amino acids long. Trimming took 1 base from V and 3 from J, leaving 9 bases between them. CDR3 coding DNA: TGTGCCAGCAGCTTAGGAGGGGGGGACTATGGCTACACCTTC. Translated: CASSLGGGDYGYTF. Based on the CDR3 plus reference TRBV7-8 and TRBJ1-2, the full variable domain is GAGVSQSPRYKVAKRGQDVALRCDPISGHVSLFWYQQALGQGPEFLTYFQNEAQLDKSGLPSDRFFAERPEGSVSTLKIQRTQQEDSAVYLCASSLGGGDYGYTFGSGTRLTVV.

Here the CDR3 DNA reads TGTGCCAGTAGTTTCACTCCTACGAGCTCCTACAATGAGCAGTTCTTC. Translation gives CASSFTPTSSYNEQFF. The rearrangement links TRBV19 to TRBJ2-1, with D unclear. CDR3 length equals 16 residues. V lost 5 bases, J lost 0 bases, and 14 bases lay in between. CDR1 and CDR2 (germline): LNHDA, SQIVND (reference sequence).

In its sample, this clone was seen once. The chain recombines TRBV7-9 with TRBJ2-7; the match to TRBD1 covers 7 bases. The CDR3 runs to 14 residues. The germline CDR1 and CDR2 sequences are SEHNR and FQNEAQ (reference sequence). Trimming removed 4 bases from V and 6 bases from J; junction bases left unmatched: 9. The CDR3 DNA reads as TGTGCCAGCAGCTCCGACAGGGCAGGTTTCGAGCAGTACTTC. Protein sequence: CASSSDRAGFEQYF.

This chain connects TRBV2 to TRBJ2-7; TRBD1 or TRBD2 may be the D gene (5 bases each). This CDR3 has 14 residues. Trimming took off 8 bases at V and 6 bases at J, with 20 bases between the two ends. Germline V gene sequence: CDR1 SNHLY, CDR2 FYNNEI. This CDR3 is CASSPDGTDLEQYF. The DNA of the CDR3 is TGTGCCAGCTCACCTGACGGGACCGACCTCGAGCAGTACTTC.

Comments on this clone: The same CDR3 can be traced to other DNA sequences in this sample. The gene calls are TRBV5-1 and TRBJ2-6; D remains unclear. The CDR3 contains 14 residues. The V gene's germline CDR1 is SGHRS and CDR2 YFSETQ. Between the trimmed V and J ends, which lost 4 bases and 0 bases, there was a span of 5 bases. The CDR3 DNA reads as TGCGCCAGCAGCCCCAGCTCTGGGGCCAACGTCCTGACTTTC. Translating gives CASSPSSGANVLTF.

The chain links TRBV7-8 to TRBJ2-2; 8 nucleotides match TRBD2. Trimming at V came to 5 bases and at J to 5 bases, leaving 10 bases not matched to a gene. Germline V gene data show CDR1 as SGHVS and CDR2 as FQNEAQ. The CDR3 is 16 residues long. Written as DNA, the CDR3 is TGTGCCAGCAGCACCTCCGGCGGGAGGTGGACCGGGGAGCTGTTTTTT. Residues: CASSTSGGRWTGELFF.

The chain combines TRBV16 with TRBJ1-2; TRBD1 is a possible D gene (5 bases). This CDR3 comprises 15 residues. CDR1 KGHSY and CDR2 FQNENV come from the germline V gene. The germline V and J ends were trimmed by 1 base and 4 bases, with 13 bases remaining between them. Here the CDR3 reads CASSQFAQGTYGYTF. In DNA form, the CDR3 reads TGTGCCAGCAGCCAATTCGCGCAGGGAACCTATGGCTACACCTTC.

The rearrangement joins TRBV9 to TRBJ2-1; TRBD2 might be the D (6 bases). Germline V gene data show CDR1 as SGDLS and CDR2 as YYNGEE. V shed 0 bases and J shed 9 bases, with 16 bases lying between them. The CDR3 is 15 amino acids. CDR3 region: CASSVEGGGRIEQFF. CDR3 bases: TGTGCCAGCAGCGTAGAGGGAGGAGGGCGTATTGAGCAGTTCTTC.

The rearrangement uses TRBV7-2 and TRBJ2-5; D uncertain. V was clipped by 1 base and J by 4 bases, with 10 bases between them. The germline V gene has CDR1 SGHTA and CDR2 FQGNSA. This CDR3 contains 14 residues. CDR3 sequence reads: CASSLGSRTETQYF. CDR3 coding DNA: TGTGCCAGCAGCTTAGGGTCCAGGACAGAGACCCAGTACTTC.

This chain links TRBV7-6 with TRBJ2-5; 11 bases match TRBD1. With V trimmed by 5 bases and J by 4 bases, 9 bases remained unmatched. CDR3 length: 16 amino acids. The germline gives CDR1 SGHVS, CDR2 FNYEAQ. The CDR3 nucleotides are TGTGCCAGCAGCGCAGCCGGGACAGGGGGGGGAGAGACCCAGTACTTC. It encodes CASSAAGTGGGETQYF.

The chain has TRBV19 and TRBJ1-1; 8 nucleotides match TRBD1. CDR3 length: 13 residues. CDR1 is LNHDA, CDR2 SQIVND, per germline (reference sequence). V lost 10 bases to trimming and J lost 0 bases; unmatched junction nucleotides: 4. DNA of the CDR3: TGTGCCACCGCACAGGGGGTGAACACTGAAGCTTTCTTT. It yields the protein CATAQGVNTEAFF.

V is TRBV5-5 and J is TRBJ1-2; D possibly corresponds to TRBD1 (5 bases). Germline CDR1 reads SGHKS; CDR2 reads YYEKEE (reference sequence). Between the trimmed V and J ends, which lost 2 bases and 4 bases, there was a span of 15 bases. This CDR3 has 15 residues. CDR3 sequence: CASSLEQGWGYGYTF. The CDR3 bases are TGTGCCAGCAGCTTAGAGCAGGGCTGGGGCTATGGCTACACCTTC.

The CDR3 region has the DNA TGTGCCAGCAGTTTATCGGGAACGAATCAGCCCCAGCATTTT. Translation: CASSLSGTNQPQHF. The V gene is TRBV27, the J gene TRBJ1-5; D not certain. The germline CDR1 and CDR2 sequences are MNHEY and SMNVEV (reference sequence). The CDR3 consists of 14 residues. Deletions cut 0 bases from V and 4 bases from J, with 7 bases between.

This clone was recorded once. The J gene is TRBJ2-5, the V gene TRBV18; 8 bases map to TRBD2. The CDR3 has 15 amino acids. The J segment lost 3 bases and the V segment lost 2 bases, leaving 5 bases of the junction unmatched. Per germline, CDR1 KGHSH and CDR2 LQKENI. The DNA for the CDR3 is TGTGCCAGCTCACCATTGCGGGGGGCAAAAGAGACCCAGTACTTC. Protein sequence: CASSPLRGAKETQYF.

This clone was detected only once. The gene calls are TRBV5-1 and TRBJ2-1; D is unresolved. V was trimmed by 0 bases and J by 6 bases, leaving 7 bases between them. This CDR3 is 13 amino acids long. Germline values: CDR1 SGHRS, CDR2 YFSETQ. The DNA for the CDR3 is TGCGCCAGCAGCTTGGGAAATCCCAATGAGCAGTTCTTC. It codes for CASSLGNPNEQFF.

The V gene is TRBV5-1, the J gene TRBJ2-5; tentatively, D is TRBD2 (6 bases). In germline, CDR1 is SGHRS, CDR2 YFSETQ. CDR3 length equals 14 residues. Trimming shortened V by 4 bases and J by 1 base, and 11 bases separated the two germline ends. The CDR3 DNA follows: TGCGCCAGCAGCCCGGGACTCCCCCAAGAGACCCAGTACTTC. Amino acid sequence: CASSPGLPQETQYF.

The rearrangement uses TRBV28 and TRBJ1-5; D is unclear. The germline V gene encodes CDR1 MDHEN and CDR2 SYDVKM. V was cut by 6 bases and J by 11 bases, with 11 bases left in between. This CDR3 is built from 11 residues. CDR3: CASSPHGAQHF. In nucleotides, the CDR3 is TGTGCCAGCAGCCCCCACGGCGCCCAGCATTTT.

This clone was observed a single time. The CDR3, as DNA: TGTGCCAGCAGCTTACGAGGACTAGAATCTTTGGGGACCCAGTACTTC. Its protein is CASSLRGLESLGTQYF. The chain employs TRBV7-9 and TRBJ2-5; TRBD2 matches at 7 bases. The CDR3 is 16 residues long. Germline CDR1 reads SEHNR; CDR2 reads FQNEAQ (reference sequence). The trim removed 2 bases at V and 7 bases at J, leaving 13 bases unmatched.